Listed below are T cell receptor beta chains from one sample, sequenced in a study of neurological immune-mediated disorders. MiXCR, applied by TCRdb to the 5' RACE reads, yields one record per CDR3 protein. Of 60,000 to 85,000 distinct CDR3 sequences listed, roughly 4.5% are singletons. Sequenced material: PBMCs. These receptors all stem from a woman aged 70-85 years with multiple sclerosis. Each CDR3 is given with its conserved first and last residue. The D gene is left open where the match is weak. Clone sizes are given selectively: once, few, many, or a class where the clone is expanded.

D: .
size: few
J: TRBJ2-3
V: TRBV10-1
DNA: TGCGCCAGCAGTGATGAGGCTAGCACAGATACGCAGTATTTT
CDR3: CASSDEASTDTQYF

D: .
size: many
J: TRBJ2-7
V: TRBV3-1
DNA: TGTGCCAGCAGCCATGGGGGGGCGGGCGAGCAGTACTTC
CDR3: CASSHGGAGEQYF

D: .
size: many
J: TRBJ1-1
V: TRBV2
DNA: TGTGCCAGCAGTGTTCGGACGGGCTTTAACACTGAAGCTTTCTTT
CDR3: CASSVRTGFNTEAFF

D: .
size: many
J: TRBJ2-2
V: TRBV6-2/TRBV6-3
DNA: TGTGCCAGCAGTTACCTTGGTGCGTCCGGGGAGCTGTTTTTT
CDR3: CASSYLGASGELFF

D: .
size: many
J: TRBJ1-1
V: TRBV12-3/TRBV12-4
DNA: TGTGCCAGCAGTCCGAACTCGGGACAAATAAAGAACACTGAAGCTTTCTTT
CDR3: CASSPNSGQIKNTEAFF

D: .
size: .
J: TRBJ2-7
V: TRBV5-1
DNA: TGCGCCAGCAGCTTGGCTGGGGCCTCCTACGAGCAGTACTTC
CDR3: CASSLAGASYEQYF

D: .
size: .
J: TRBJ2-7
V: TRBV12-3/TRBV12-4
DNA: TGTGCCAGCAGTTTAGCTGGATCCTGGGGCGAGCAGTACTTC
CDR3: CASSLAGSWGEQYF

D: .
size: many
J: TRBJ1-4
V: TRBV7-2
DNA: TGTGCCAGCAGCGCAACTGGGGCTAATGAAAAACTGTTTTTT
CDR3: CASSATGANEKLFF

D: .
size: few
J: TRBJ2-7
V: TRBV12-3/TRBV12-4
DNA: TGTGCCAGCAGTTTAGACGGGACGGGGATTAGGGGCGAGCAGTACTTC
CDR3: CASSLDGTGIRGEQYF

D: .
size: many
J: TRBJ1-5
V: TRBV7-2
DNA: TGTGCCAGCAGCTTAGAGGGGATACGAACCAATCAGCCCCAGCATTTT
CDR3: CASSLEGIRTNQPQHF

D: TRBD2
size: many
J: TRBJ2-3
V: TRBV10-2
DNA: TGCGCCAGCAGGACTAGCGGGAGGGCGACAGATACGCAGTATTTT
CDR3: CASRTSGRATDTQYF

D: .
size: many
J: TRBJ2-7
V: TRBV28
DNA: TGTGCCAGCAAAGTTACAGGGAGATACGAGCAGTACTTC
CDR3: CASKVTGRYEQYF

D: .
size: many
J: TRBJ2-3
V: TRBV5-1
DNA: TGCGCCAGCAGCTTACCAGCTGGGATTAGCACAGATACGCAGTATTTT
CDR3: CASSLPAGISTDTQYF

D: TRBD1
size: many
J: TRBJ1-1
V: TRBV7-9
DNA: TGTGCCAGCAGAGGAGGAGGACAGGAGAACACTGAAGCTTTCTTT
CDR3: CASRGGGQENTEAFF

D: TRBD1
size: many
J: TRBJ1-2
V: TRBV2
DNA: TGTGCCATTCGACAGGGGCGCCTCTATGGCTACACCTTC
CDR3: CAIRQGRLYGYTF

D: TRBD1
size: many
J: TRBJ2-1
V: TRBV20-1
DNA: TGCAGTGTTGTAAAAGACAGGGTTGCAAATGAGCAGTTCTTC
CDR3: CSVVKDRVANEQFF

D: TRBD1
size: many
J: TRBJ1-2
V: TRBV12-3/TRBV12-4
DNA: TGTGCCAGCAGTTTAGCGGGACAGGGGGCAGTTGGTGGCTACACCTTC
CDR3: CASSLAGQGAVGGYTF

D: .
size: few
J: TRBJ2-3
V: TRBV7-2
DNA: TGTGCCAGCAGCTCCCTGGGAGCGGCTAGCACAGATACGCAGTATTTT
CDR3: CASSSLGAASTDTQYF

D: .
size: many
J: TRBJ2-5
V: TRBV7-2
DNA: TGTGCCAGCAGCCAAAGCCGGCGAGTAGAGACCCAGTACTTC
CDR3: CASSQSRRVETQYF

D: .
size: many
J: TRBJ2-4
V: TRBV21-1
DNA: TGTGCCAGCAGCAAATGCCCCACTGGGGGAAACATTCAGTACTTC
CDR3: CASSKCPTGGNIQYF

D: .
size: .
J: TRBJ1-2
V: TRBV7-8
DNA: TGTGCCAGCAGCTTGTATACGGCAGACTATGGCTACACCTTC
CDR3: CASSLYTADYGYTF

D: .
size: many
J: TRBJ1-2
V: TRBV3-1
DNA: TGTGCCAGCAGCCAAATCGGGGACCGGGGCTACACCTTC
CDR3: CASSQIGDRGYTF

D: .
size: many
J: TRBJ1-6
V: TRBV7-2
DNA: TGTGCCAGCAGCCCCGGGGGGAATTCACCCCTCCACTTT
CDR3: CASSPGGNSPLHF

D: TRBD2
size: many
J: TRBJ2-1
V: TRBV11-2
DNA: TGTGCCAGCAGCTCTCAAGGGACTAGCGGGTCCTACAATGAGCAGTTCTTC
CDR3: CASSSQGTSGSYNEQFF

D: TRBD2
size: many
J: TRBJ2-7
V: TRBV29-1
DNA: TGCAGCGTTGAACGGGGACTAGCGGGTAATACCTACGAGCAGTACTTC
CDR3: CSVERGLAGNTYEQYF

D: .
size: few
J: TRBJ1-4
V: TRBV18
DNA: TGTGCCAGCTCACCCAGGACAATCGAGGGTGAAAAACTGTTTTTT
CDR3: CASSPRTIEGEKLFF

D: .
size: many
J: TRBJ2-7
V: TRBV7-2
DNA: TGTGCCAGCAGCCGCCTTAGTAGCGGCGAGCAGTACTTC
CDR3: CASSRLSSGEQYF

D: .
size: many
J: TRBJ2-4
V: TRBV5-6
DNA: TGTGCCAGCAGCCCCCGGGGGGCTTCGAAAAACATTCAGTACTTC
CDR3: CASSPRGASKNIQYF

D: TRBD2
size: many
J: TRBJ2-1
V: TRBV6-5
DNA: TGTGCCAGCAGTTCGCTAGCGGGACCCTACAATGAGCAGTTCTTC
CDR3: CASSSLAGPYNEQFF